This TCR beta chain emerged from a study of T-cell memory formation after mild COVID-19. Study context: Clustering of TCRs was largely donor specific.

This clonotype was counted many times. After removal of 3 bases from V and 8 bases from J, the junction contained 14 bases not matched to a gene. Per the germline V gene, CDR1 is ENHRY and CDR2 is SYGVKD. This CDR3 has 17 residues. TCRdb called the 5' RACE reads again in MiXCR, with one record for every CDR3 protein. The sample lists under 550,000 distinct CDR3 sequences, over 15% occurring once. J is TRBJ2-2 and V is TRBV10-3, with 8 nucleotides matching TRBD1. The sequence derives from a man aged 18-30 years who had mild COVID-19 (a few samples of this study predate the infection). Cell type and time point are not known. Source material: PBMCs or a T cell subset sorted from them (not recorded which). The chain's CDR3 is CAISESWQGALGGELFF. The CDR3 DNA is TGTGCCATCAGTGAATCCTGGCAGGGGGCGTTAGGTGGGGAGCTGTTTTTT.